A selection of T cell receptor beta chains follows, all from one sample in a study of cytomegalovirus exposure and HLA in healthy donors. Measured with immunoSEQ multiplex PCR; TCRdb has only the in-frame clones, and not every one. The sample lists roughly 66,000 clones; roughly two thirds were seen once. The specimen was PBMCs. These receptor sequences come from a woman between 45 and 60 years old in good health and CMV-seronegative. Both conserved end residues are part of each CDR3. D genes are given only for firm matches. A row's size may be missing; if present it is once, few, many or a size class.

>TRBJ2-7|TRBV28|few|15|TRBD1
CASRSQQGARHEQYF
TGTGCCAGCAGGAGTCAACAGGGGGCCCGCCACGAGCAGTACTTC
>TRBJ2-2|TRBV25-1|-|13|-
CASNSPRAGELFF
TGTGCCAGCAACTCCCCTAGAGCCGGGGAGCTGTTTTTT
>TRBJ1-5|TRBV7-2|-|14|TRBD1
CASSLGTGERPQHF
TGTGCCAGCAGCTTAGGGACAGGGGAGCGGCCCCAGCATTTT
>TRBJ1-5|TRBV9|few|12|-
CASSAGDQPQHF
TGTGCCAGCAGCGCCGGAGATCAGCCCCAGCATTTT
>TRBJ2-1|TRBV10-1|once|13|-
CASSEVGVGGQFF
TGCGCCAGCAGTGAGGTCGGGGTAGGTGGGCAGTTCTTC
>TRBJ2-1|TRBV19|-|16|-
CASSIARGTSYNEQFF
TGTGCCAGTAGTATAGCGCGGGGGACAAGCTACAATGAGCAGTTCTTC
>TRBJ1-1|TRBV4-3|-|17|TRBD1
CASSQWTGLRDYTEAFF
TGCGCCAGCAGCCAATGGACAGGACTAAGGGATTACACTGAAGCTTTCTTT
>TRBJ1-2|TRBV5-4|-|12|-
CAWTLRGNGYTF
TGTGCCTGGACCTTGAGGGGGAATGGCTACACCTTC
>TRBJ1-2|TRBV4-3|once|18|TRBD1
CAISHDVPGGTGNYGYTF
TGCGCCATCAGCCATGACGTCCCCGGTGGGACAGGAAACTATGGCTACACCTTC
>TRBJ2-7|TRBV2|-|13|-
CAKGLARSNEQYF
TGTGCCAAGGGGCTAGCGCGATCAAACGAGCAGTACTTC
>TRBJ2-5|TRBV5-1|-|13|-
CASSLEEGGSQYF
TGCGCCAGCAGCTTGGAGGAAGGCGGATCCCAGTACTTC
>TRBJ2-7|TRBV29-1|-|12|TRBD1
CSGTGAAYEQYF
TGCAGCGGAACAGGGGCTGCCTACGAGCAGTACTTC
>TRBJ2-1|TRBV7-3|-|16|-
CASSLRPGDVVNEQFF
TGTGCCAGCAGCTTACGGCCGGGAGATGTCGTTAATGAGCAGTTCTTC
>TRBJ1-1|TRBV30|-|13|-
CAWSLQENTEAFF
TGTGCCTGGAGTCTACAGGAGAACACTGAAGCTTTCTTT
>TRBJ2-7|TRBV9|-|14|-
CASSVGGGTYEQYF
TGTGCCAGCAGCGTGGGTGGCGGAACCTACGAGCAGTACTTC
>TRBJ2-3|TRBV7-2|once|13|TRBD1
CASSAYRGDTQYF
TGTGCCAGCAGCGCTTACAGGGGGGATACGCAGTATTTT
>TRBJ2-3|TRBV5-3|-|16|TRBD2
CARSLESSGSTDTQYF
TGTGCCAGAAGCTTGGAGTCTAGCGGGAGCACAGATACGCAGTATTTT
>TRBJ2-3|TRBV19|once|17|-
CASSPRGSRYGTDTQYF
TGTGCCAGTAGTCCTAGGGGGTCTCGGTACGGCACAGATACGCAGTATTTT
>TRBJ2-7|TRBV28|few|17|-
CASSLAGSGLLSYEQYF
TGTGCCAGCAGTTTAGCGGGAAGCGGACTACTCTCCTACGAGCAGTACTTC
>TRBJ2-7|TRBV7-9|-|16|TRBD2
CASSPTRTSSNYEQYF
TGTGCCAGCAGCCCTACTAGGACTAGCAGCAACTACGAGCAGTACTTC
>TRBJ1-5|TRBV5-6|few|17|-
CASSLYSSEAHNQPQHF
TGTGCCAGCAGCTTGTATTCGTCGGAAGCGCACAATCAGCCCCAGCATTTT
>TRBJ2-1|TRBV7-2|-|15|TRBD2
CASSYSGTSYNEQFF
TGTGCCAGCAGTTATTCCGGGACTAGCTACAATGAGCAGTTCTTC
>TRBJ2-1|TRBV28|-|12|TRBD1
CASGTGDNEQFF
TGTGCCAGCGGAACAGGGGACAATGAGCAGTTCTTC
>TRBJ2-7|TRBV5-6|-|15|-
CASSLPGRGSYEQYF
TGTGCCAGCAGCTTGCCCGGGAGAGGGTCCTACGAGCAGTACTTC
>TRBJ2-6|TRBV2|-|17|TRBD2
CASSGLAGPSGANVLTF
TGTGCCAGCAGTGGGCTAGCGGGGCCCTCTGGGGCCAACGTCCTGACTTTC
>TRBJ1-3|TRBV15|-|15|TRBD1
CATRTGASSGNTIYF
TGTGCCACCAGGACAGGGGCCTCCTCTGGAAACACCATATATTTT
>TRBJ2-3|TRBV5-6|-|16|TRBD1
CASSLGTGGVTDTQYF
TGTGCCAGCAGCTTGGGTACAGGGGGTGTTACAGATACGCAGTATTTT
>TRBJ2-5|TRBV9|-|15|TRBD2
CASSAGTSGKETQYF
TGTGCCAGCAGCGCCGGGACTAGCGGCAAAGAGACCCAGTACTTC
>TRBJ2-1|TRBV6-5|-|15|TRBD2
CASSALAGGINEQFF
TGTGCCAGCAGTGCGCTAGCGGGAGGTATCAATGAGCAGTTCTTC
>TRBJ1-4|TRBV9|-|15|-
CASSVVGGAGEKLFF
TGTGCCAGCAGCGTAGTTGGGGGCGCGGGTGAAAAACTGTTTTTT
>TRBJ2-3|TRBV7-2|-|14|-
CASSTSPQTGTQYF
TGTGCCAGCAGCACCAGCCCCCAGACGGGTACGCAGTATTTT
>TRBJ1-5|TRBV7-2|-|15|TRBD1
CASSRQGQANQPQHF
TGTGCCAGCAGCCGCCAAGGACAGGCCAATCAGCCCCAGCATTTT
>TRBJ2-7|TRBV30|few|12|TRBD2
CACQLAGSEQYF
TGTGCCTGCCAACTAGCGGGGAGCGAGCAGTACTTC
>TRBJ1-5|TRBV21-1|many|18|-
CANRSVQGPPGSNQPQHF
TGTGCCAACCGTAGTGTCCAGGGGCCGCCCGGAAGCAATCAGCCCCAGCATTTT
>TRBJ1-2|TRBV5-6|-|13|-
CASRVWGAYGYTF
TGTGCCAGCCGCGTATGGGGCGCGTATGGCTACACCTTC
>TRBJ2-1|TRBV7-2|once|14|TRBD1
CASSRTGAGIEQFF
TGTGCCAGCAGCCGGACAGGGGCAGGGATTGAGCAGTTCTTC
>TRBJ1-4|TRBV28|-|16|-
CASSSERAENNEKLFF
TGTGCCAGCAGTTCAGAGAGGGCGGAGAATAATGAAAAACTGTTTTTT
>TRBJ1-4|TRBV29-1|-|14|-
CSVEKGDLGEKLFF
TGCAGCGTTGAAAAGGGGGATTTGGGGGAAAAACTGTTTTTT
>TRBJ2-7|TRBV19|-|15|TRBD2
CASSTGTSTRNEQYF
TGTGCCAGTAGTACCGGGACTAGCACTAGAAACGAGCAGTACTTC
>TRBJ2-3|TRBV28|-|16|-
CASSFVGVRATDTQYF
TGTGCCAGCAGTTTTGTGGGAGTGAGAGCCACAGATACGCAGTATTTT
>TRBJ2-7|TRBV14|-|13|-
CASSQNPVYEQYF
TGTGCCAGCAGCCAAAACCCAGTATACGAGCAGTACTTC
>TRBJ2-1|TRBV11-2|-|16|TRBD2
CASSLRTSGTHNEQFF
TGTGCCAGCAGCTTAAGGACTAGCGGGACCCACAATGAGCAGTTCTTC
>TRBJ1-4|TRBV5-1|-|15|TRBD1
CASRSTGTGNEKLFF
TGCGCCAGCAGGTCGACCGGGACAGGCAATGAAAAACTGTTTTTT
>TRBJ1-5|TRBV5-6|-|16|-
CASSFFSAVNNQPQHF
TGTGCCAGCAGCTTTTTTTCGGCGGTAAACAATCAGCCCCAGCATTTT
>TRBJ2-5|TRBV30|-|13|TRBD2
CAWDGLAGKTQYF
TGTGCCTGGGACGGACTAGCGGGAAAGACCCAGTACTTC
>TRBJ2-3|TRBV5-4|-|14|TRBD2
CASSLAGGPDTQYF
TGTGCCAGCAGCTTGGCGGGAGGCCCAGATACGCAGTATTTT
>TRBJ2-2|TRBV18|-|15|-
CASSPTGANTGELFF
TGTGCCAGCTCACCTACGGGAGCGAACACCGGGGAGCTGTTTTTT
>TRBJ2-7|TRBV5-1|-|14|TRBD2
CASSSTSGAYEQYF
TGCGCCAGCAGTTCGACTAGCGGAGCCTACGAGCAGTACTTC
>TRBJ2-1|TRBV5-1|few|16|TRBD2
CASSLVGGSSYNEQFF
TGCGCCAGCAGCTTGGTTGGCGGGAGCTCCTACAATGAGCAGTTCTTC
>TRBJ1-3|TRBV6-1|-|13|-
CASSPAQGVGQYF
TGTGCCAGCAGTCCCGCCCAAGGGGTCGGGCAATATTTT
>TRBJ2-5|TRBV18|few|15|-
CASSPPGPVAETQYF
TGTGCCAGCTCACCACCGGGCCCAGTTGCAGAGACCCAGTACTTC
>TRBJ2-7|TRBV6-5|-|12|-
CASSYGAGEQYF
TGTGCCAGCAGTTACGGGGCGGGGGAGCAGTACTTC
>TRBJ2-2|TRBV25-1|once|17|TRBD1
CASTSTLRGQNTGELFF
TGTGCCAGCACCTCCACGCTCAGGGGGCAGAACACCGGGGAGCTGTTTTTT
>TRBJ2-1|TRBV4-3|many|16|-
CASSQVSGSSYNEQFF
TGCGCCAGCAGCCAAGTGTCGGGGAGCTCCTACAATGAGCAGTTCTTC
>TRBJ1-1|TRBV7-8|few|14|-
CASSLDPVNTEAFF
TGTGCCAGCAGCTTAGATCCTGTAAACACTGAAGCTTTCTTT
>TRBJ1-1|TRBV7-9|-|12|TRBD1
CASSFTGERAFF
TGTGCCAGCAGCTTCACAGGGGAGAGAGCTTTCTTT
>TRBJ1-2|TRBV7-2|-|15|TRBD1
CVSSYRTGRFYGYTF
TGTGTCAGCAGCTATAGGACAGGGCGGTTCTATGGCTACACCTTC
>TRBJ2-7|TRBV7-8|-|15|TRBD2
CASSLYSGTSYEQYF
TGTGCCAGCAGCTTGTATAGCGGGACCTCCTACGAGCAGTACTTC
>TRBJ1-1|TRBV5-6|-|13|-
CASTWGEDTEAFF
TGTGCCAGCACCTGGGGAGAAGACACTGAAGCTTTCTTT
>TRBJ2-5|TRBV30|-|13|-
CAWSVYLAETQYF
TGTGCCTGGAGTGTATACCTGGCCGAGACCCAGTACTTC